What follows are 3 T cell receptor beta chains derived from one specimen sequenced in a study of T cell clones after liver transplantation. Measured with immunoSEQ multiplex PCR; TCRdb has only the in-frame clones, and not every one. The table lists roughly 15,000 clones, more than 65% of them singletons. The starting material was CD8+ T cells from blood, obtained approximately 45 months after liver transplant. The source of these receptors is a human patient who received a liver transplant. Certain T cells may be donor cells from the graft.

The rearrangement links TRBV7-9 to TRBJ2-5, with 7 positions matching TRBD1. The J call is doubtful: the DNA matches TRBJ2-7 better. Per the germline V gene, CDR1 is SEHNR and CDR2 is FQNEAQ (reference sequence). The CDR3 runs to 14 residues. For the CDR3, the DNA is TGTGCCAGCAGCAAATGGGACAGCTCCTACGAGCAGTACTTC. As protein: CASSKWDSSYEQYF.

The V call is TRBV28, the J call TRBJ2-7; TRBD2 matches at 8 bases. The CDR3 sequence is 16 residues long. Losses at the gene ends were 6 bases for V and 3 bases for J; bases not matched to a gene: 13. Germline V CDR1 and CDR2: MDHEN, SYDVKM. As DNA, the CDR3 is TGTGCCAGCAGACCGACTCCTAGCGGGCCTGACTACGAGCAGTACTTC. Translating gives CASRPTPSGPDYEQYF.

CDR3 sequence (DNA): TGTGCCAGCAGTTACGCCCGACTAGCGGTGGATCATACGCAGTATTTT. Translating gives CASSYARLAVDHTQYF. The J gene is TRBJ2-3, the V gene TRBV6-5; 9 nucleotides line up with TRBD2. With V trimmed by 2 bases and J by 7 bases, 10 bases remained unmatched. Germline CDR1 reads MNHEY; CDR2 reads SVGAGI. The CDR3 runs 16 residues.